This T cell receptor (beta chain) was obtained from a study of cytomegalovirus exposure and HLA in healthy donors. The PCR made use of 60 Vbeta and 13 Jbeta primers. Profiling relied on immunoSEQ multiplex PCR, and the TCRdb table lists in-frame clones only, not all of them. The table shows 150,000 to 200,000 clones, with about 75% occurring only once. The V gene's germline CDR1 is SGHVS and CDR2 FQNEAQ. The CDR3 is 13 amino acids. V dropped 9 bases and J dropped 8; count of bases not matched to a gene: 5. The chain uses TRBV7-8 and TRBJ2-1; TRBD2 matches 12 bases. This receptor was obtained from a male donor in good health and CMV-seropositive. The sample comprised PBMCs. The CDR3 is CASASGGAYEQFF. The CDR3 coding sequence is TGTGCCAGTGCTAGCGGGGGGGCGTATGAGCAGTTCTTC.